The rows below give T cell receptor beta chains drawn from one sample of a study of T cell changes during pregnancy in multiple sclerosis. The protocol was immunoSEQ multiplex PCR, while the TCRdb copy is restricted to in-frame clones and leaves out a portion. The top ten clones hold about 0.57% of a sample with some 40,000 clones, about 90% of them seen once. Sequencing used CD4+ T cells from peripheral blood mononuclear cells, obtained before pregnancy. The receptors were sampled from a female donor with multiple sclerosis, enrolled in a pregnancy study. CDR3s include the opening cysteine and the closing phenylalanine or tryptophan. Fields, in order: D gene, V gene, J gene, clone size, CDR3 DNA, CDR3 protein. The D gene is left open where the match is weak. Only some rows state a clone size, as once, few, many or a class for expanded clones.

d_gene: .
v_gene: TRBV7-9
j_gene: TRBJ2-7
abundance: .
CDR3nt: TGTGCCAGCAGTCCGATTGCGATGGTCACCTACGAGCAGTACTTC
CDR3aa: CASSPIAMVTYEQYF

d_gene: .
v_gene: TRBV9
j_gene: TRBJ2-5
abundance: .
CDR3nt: TGTGCCAGCAGCGTCAGGGCTAGCGTGGCGACCCAGTACTTC
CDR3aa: CASSVRASVATQYF

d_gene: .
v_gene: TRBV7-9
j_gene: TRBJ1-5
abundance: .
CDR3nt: TGTGCCAGCAGCTTAGGGTCCGGGGGTAATCAGCCCCAGCATTTT
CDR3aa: CASSLGSGGNQPQHF

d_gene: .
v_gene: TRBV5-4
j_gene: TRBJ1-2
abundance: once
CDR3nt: TGTGCCAGCAGCTCCCCGCCTGGACGGACTACCCTGATTTATGGCTACACCTTC
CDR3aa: CASSSPPGRTTLIYGYTF

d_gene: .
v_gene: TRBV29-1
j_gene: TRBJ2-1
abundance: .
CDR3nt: TGCAGCGTTGGGAGGAGTTTCCCCTACAATGAGCAGTTCTTC
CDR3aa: CSVGRSFPYNEQFF

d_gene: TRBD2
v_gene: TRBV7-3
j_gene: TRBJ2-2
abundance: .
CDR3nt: TGTGCCAGCAGCCCCGCGGGGGGGGACACCGGGGAGCTGTTTTTT
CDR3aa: CASSPAGGDTGELFF

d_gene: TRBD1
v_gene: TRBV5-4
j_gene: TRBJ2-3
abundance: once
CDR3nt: TGTGCCAGCAGCTTTTACAGGGGGCCCACAGATACGCAGTATTTT
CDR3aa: CASSFYRGPTDTQYF

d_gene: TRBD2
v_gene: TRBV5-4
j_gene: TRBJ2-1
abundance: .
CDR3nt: TGTGCCAGCAGCACTAGCGGGGGGCCGTCCTACAATGAGCAGTTCTTC
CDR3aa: CASSTSGGPSYNEQFF

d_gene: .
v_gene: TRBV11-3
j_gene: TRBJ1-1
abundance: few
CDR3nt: TGTGCCAGCAGCTTAGAGGCGAACACTGAAGCTTTCTTT
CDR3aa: CASSLEANTEAFF

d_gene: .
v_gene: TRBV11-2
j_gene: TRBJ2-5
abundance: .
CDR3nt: TGTGCCAGCAGCTTAGATTGGCGTTCGGGGGGCTGGGAGACCCAGTACTTC
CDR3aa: CASSLDWRSGGWETQYF

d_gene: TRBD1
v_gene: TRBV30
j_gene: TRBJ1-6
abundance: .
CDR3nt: TGTGCCTGGAGCAACGGACAGGGTGCTTCACCCCTCCACTTT
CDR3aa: CAWSNGQGASPLHF

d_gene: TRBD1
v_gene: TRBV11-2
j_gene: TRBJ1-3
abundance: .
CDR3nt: TGTGCCAGCAGCTCCCACGGGACAGTAGGAGGAAACACCATATATTTT
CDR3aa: CASSSHGTVGGNTIYF

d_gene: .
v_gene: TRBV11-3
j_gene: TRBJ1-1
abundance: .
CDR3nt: TGTGCCAGCAGCTTATACGGCGGGAACACTGAAGCTTTCTTT
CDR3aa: CASSLYGGNTEAFF

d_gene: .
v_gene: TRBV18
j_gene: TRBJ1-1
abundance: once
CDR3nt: TGTGCCAGCTCACCACGGGGGGGGAACACTGAAGCTTTCTTT
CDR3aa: CASSPRGGNTEAFF

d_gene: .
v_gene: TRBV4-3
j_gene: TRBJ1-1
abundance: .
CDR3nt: TGCGCCAGCAGCCAAGATCACGGCACTGAAGCTTTCTTT
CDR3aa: CASSQDHGTEAFF

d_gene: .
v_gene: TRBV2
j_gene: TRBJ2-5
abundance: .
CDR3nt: TGTGCCAGCAGTGAAGGCAGGGGCCTGTGGGAGACCCAGTACTTC
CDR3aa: CASSEGRGLWETQYF

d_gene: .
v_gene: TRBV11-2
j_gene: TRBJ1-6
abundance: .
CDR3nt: TGTGCCAGCAGCTTAGATCCGGGGTTCCCTTCACCCCTCCACTTT
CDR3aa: CASSLDPGFPSPLHF

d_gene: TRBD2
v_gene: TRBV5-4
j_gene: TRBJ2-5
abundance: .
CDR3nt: TGTGCCAGCAGCCCGACCGGAGGAGCGGGGGGGCGTGAGACCCAGTACTTC
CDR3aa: CASSPTGGAGGRETQYF

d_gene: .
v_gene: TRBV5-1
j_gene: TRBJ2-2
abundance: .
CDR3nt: TGCGCCAGCAGCTTGGATCCGGGAGGGGAGCTGTTTTTT
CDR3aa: CASSLDPGGELFF

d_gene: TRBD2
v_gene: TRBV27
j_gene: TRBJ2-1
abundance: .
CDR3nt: TGTGCCAGCAGTTTATTCCCTAGCGGGGGGGCCCGTGAGCAGTTCTTC
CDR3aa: CASSLFPSGGAREQFF

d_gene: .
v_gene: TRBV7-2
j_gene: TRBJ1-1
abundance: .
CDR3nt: TGTGCCAGCAGCAGAGACAGGAACACTGAAGCTTTCTTT
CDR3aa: CASSRDRNTEAFF

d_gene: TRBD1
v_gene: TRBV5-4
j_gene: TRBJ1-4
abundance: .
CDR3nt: TGTGCCAGCAGCTCGGACAGGGCTGATGAAAAACTGTTTTTT
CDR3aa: CASSSDRADEKLFF

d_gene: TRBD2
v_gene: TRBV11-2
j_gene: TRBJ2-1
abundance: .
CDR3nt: TGTGCCAGCAGCCCCCGGGAACTAGCGAGCTACAATGAGCAGTTCTTC
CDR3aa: CASSPRELASYNEQFF

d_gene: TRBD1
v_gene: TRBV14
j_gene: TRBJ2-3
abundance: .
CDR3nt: TGTGCCAGCAGCCAAGAAGCGGACAGGATATCGGTAGATACGCAGTATTTT
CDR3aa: CASSQEADRISVDTQYF

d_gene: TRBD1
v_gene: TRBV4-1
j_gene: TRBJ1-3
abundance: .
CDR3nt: TGCGCCAGCAGCCGAACAGGGGTCGCCCTCTCTGGAAACACCATATATTTT
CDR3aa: CASSRTGVALSGNTIYF

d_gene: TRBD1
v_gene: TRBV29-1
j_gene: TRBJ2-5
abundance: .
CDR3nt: TGCAGCGTGGAGACAGGGGGCCAAGAGACCCAGTACTTC
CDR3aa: CSVETGGQETQYF

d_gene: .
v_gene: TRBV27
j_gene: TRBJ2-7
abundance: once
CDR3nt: TGTGCCAGCAGTTTAGGTCGGGGGAGTTACGAGCAGTACTTC
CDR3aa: CASSLGRGSYEQYF